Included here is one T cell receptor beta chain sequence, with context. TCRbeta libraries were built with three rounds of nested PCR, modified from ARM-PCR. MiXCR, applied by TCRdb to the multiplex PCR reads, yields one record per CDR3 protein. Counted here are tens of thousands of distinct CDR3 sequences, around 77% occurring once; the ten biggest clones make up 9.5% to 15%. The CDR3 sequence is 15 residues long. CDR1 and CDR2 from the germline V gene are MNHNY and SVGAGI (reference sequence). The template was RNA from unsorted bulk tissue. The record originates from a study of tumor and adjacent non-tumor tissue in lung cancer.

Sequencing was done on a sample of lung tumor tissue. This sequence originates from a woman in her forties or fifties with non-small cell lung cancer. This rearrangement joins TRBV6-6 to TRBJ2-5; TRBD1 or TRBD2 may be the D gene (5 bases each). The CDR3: CVITGTSVGQETQYF. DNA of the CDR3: TGTGTCATCACCGGGACGAGCGTAGGCCAAGAGACCCAGTACTTC.